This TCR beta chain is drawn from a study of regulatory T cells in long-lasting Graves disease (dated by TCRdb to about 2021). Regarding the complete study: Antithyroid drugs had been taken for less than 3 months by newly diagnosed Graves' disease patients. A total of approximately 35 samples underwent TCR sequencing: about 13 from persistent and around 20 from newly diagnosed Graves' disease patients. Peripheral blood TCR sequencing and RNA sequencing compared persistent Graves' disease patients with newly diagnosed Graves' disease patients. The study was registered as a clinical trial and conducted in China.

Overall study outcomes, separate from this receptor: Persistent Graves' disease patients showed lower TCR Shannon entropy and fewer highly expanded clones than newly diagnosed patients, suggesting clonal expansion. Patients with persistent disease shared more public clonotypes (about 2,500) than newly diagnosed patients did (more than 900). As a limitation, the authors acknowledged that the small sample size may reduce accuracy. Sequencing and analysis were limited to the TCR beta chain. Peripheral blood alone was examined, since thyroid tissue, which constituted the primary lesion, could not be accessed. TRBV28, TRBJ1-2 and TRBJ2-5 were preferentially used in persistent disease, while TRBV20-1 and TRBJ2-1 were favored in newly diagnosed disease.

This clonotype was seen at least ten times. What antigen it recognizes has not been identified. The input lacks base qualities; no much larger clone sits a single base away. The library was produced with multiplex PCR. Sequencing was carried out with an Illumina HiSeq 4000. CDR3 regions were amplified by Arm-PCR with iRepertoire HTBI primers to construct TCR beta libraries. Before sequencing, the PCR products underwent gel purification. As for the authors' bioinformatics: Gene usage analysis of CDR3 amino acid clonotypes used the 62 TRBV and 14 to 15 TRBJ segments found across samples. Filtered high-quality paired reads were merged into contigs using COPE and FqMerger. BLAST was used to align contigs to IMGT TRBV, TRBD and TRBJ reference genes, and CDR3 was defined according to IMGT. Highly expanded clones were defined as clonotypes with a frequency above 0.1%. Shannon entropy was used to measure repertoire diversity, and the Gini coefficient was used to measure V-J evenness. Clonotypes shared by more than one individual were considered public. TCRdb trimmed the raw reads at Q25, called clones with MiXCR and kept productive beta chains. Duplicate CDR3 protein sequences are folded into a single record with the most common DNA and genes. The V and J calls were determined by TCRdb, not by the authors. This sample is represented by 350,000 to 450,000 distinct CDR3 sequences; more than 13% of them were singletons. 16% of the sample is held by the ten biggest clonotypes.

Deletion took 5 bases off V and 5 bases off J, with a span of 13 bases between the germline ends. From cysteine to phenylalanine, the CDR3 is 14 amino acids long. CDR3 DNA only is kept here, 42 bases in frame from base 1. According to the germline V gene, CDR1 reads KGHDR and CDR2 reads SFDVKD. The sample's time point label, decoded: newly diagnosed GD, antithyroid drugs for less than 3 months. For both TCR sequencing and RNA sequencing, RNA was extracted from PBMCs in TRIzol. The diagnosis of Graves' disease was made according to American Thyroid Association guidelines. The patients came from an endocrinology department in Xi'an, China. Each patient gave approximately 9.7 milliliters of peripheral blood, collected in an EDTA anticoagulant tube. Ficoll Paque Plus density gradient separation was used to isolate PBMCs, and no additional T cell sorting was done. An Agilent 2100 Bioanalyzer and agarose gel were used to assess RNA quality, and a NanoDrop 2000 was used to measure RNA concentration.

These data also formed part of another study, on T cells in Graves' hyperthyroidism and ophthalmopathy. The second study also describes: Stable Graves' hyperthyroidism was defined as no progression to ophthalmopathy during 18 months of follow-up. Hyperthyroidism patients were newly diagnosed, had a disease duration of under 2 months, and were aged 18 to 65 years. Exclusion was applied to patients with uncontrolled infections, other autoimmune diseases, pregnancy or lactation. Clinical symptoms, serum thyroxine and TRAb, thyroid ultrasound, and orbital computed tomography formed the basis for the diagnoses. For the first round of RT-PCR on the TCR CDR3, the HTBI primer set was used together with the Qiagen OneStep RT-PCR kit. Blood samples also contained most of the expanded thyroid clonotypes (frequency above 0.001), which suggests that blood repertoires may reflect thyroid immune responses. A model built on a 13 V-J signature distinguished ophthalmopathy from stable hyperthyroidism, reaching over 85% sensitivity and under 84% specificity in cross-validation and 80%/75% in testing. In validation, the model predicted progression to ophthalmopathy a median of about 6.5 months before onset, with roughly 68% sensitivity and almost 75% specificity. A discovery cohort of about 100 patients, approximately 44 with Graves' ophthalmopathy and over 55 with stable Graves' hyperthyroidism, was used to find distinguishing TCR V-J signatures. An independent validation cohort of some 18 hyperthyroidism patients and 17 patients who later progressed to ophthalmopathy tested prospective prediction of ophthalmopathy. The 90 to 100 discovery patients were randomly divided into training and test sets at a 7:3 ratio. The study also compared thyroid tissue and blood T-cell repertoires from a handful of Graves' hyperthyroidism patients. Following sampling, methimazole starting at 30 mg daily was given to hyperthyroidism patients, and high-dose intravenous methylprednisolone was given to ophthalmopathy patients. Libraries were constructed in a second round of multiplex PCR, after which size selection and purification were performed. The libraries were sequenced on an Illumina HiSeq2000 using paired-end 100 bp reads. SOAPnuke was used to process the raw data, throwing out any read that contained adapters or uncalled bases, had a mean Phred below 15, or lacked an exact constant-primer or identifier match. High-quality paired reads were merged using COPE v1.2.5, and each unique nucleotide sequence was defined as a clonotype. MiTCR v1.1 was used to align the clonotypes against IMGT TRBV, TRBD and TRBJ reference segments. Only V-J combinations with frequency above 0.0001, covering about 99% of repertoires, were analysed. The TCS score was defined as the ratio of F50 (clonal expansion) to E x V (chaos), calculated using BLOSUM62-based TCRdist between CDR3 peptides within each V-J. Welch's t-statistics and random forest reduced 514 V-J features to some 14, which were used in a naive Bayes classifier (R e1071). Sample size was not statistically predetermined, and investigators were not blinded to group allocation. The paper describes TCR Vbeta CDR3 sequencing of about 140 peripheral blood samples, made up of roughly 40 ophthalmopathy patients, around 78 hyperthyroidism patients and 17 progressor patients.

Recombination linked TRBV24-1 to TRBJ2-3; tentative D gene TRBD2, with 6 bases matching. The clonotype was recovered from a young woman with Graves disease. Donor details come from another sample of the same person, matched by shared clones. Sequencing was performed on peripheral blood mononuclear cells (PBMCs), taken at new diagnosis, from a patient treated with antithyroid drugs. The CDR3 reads CATSVPGEGDTQYF. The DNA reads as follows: TGTGCCACCAGTGTCCCGGGAGAGGGAGATACGCAGTATTTT.